This T cell receptor (beta chain) was identified in a study of cytomegalovirus exposure and HLA in healthy donors. Whole-study results and caveats: Most TCRs appeared rarely, but some public TCRs recurred in many donors. The study reported that TCR beta sequences accurately predicted HLA-A and HLA-B alleles in most subjects. It was only CMV serostatus that was available as immune exposure information.

Primers for the PCR totalled 60 Vbeta and 13 Jbeta. Assay: immunoSEQ multiplex PCR; the TCRdb copy retains only in-frame clones and omits some. Altogether 100,000 to 150,000 clones are present, approximately 71% being singletons, with the ten largest covering 3% to 3.5%. This clone was seen only a few times. Its antigen is still unknown. V lost 1 base to trimming and J lost 2 bases; unmatched junction nucleotides: 3. This CDR3 contains 15 residues. Germline CDR1 is LGHNA and CDR2 is YSLEER. This TCR derives from a woman aged 50 to 60 in good health and CMV-seronegative. The specimen sequenced was PBMCs. This chain uses TRBV4-3 with TRBJ2-7; 9 nucleotides agree with TRBD2. DNA for the CDR3: TGCGCCAGCAGCCAAGGCGGGAGGGTGGCCTACGAGCAGTACTTC. Translation: CASSQGGRVAYEQYF.